The entry that follows covers one T cell receptor beta chain sequence. This specimen comes from a study of blood T cell repertoires in COVID-19. Study-wide background: Collection of acute and convalescent COVID-19 samples took place in the United States, Italy and Spain. PBMCs, B-cell-depleted T cells, or T cells provided the cDNA or gDNA that made up the material.

The length of the CDR3 is 14 residues. Original handling: Estimates of nucleated cell counts were drawn from the amplification of reference gene primers. TCRdb keeps only in-frame clones here, not all; method: immunoSEQ multiplex PCR. D and trimming were read from the DNA, whereas the V and J calls and clone size are those reported in that table. The table includes about 140,000 clones, 84% detected once. The sequenced sample consisted of peripheral blood. The chain joins TRBV21-1 to TRBJ2-7; no DNA check was done on the table's D call, TRBD2. TRBV21-1 is reported as a pseudogene. The sequence was obtained from a woman aged 60-75 years with acute or convalescent COVID-19. CDR3 coding DNA: TGTGCCAGCAGCGGGGGACTAGCGGGAACCGAGCAGTACTTC. As protein: CASSGGLAGTEQYF.